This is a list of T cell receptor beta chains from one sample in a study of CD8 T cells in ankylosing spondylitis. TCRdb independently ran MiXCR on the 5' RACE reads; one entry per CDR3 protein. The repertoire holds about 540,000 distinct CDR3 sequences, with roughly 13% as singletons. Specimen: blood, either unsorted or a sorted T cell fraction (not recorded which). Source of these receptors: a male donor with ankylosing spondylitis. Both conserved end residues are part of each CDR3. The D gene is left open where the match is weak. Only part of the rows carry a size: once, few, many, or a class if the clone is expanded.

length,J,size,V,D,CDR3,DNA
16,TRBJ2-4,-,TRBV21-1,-,CASSLSTGGSKNIQYF,TGTGCCAGCAGCTTATCGACAGGGGGCAGCAAAAACATTCAGTACTTC
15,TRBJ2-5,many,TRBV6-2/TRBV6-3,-,CASRLTGLLGETQYF,TGTGCCAGCAGATTGACAGGCCTACTAGGAGAGACCCAGTACTTC
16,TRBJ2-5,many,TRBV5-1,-,CASSLAAAGGTETQYF,TGCGCCAGCAGCTTGGCCGCAGCTGGGGGGACTGAGACCCAGTACTTC
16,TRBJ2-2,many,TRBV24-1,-,CATSDPVGRVTGELFF,TGTGCCACCAGTGATCCGGTGGGAAGGGTCACCGGGGAGCTGTTTTTT
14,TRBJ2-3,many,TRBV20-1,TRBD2,CSAIASGRTDTQYF,TGCAGTGCTATTGCTAGCGGGAGAACAGATACGCAGTATTTT
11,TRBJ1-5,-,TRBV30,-,CAWGIGEPQHF,TGTGCCTGGGGCATAGGTGAGCCCCAGCATTTT
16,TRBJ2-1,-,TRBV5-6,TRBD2,CASSKIGGGRINEQFF,TGTGCCAGCAGTAAAATTGGGGGAGGGCGGATAAATGAGCAGTTCTTC
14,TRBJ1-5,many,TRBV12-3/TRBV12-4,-,CASSLQGSNQPQHF,TGTGCCAGCAGCTTACAGGGAAGCAATCAGCCCCAGCATTTT
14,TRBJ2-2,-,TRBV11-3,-,CASSLGAPTGELFF,TGTGCCAGCAGCTTAGGAGCTCCCACCGGGGAGCTGTTTTTT
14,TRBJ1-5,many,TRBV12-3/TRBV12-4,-,CASSLRRWNQPQHF,TGTGCCAGCAGTTTGCGGCGGTGGAATCAGCCCCAGCATTTT
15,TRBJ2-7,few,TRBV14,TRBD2,CASSQWTSRHYEQYF,TGTGCCAGCAGCCAATGGACTAGCAGACACTACGAGCAGTACTTC
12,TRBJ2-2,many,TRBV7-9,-,CASRLWDGELFF,TGTGCCAGCAGGCTGTGGGACGGGGAGCTGTTTTTT
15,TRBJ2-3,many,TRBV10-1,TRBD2,CASSPGTSGVITQYF,TGCGCCAGCAGTCCCGGGACTAGCGGAGTAATTACGCAGTATTTT
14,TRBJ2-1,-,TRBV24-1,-,CATSESKGRNEQFF,TGTGCCACCAGTGAATCTAAAGGGAGAAATGAGCAGTTCTTC
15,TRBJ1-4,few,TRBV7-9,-,CASSPGEAVPEKLFF,TGTGCCAGCAGCCCAGGGGAAGCGGTACCCGAAAAACTGTTTTTT
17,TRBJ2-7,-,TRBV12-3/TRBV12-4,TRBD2,CASSLGVGTLGGGEQYF,TGTGCCAGCAGTTTGGGGGTTGGGACCCTGGGGGGGGGCGAGCAGTACTTC
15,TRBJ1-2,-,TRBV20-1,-,CSAPDLAGGLGGYTF,TGCAGTGCCCCGGATTTAGCCGGGGGCTTGGGAGGCTACACCTTC
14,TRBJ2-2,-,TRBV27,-,CASSWMGGTGELFF,TGTGCCAGCAGTTGGATGGGGGGCACCGGGGAGCTGTTTTTT
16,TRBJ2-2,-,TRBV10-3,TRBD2,CAISEQASGTAGELFF,TGTGCCATCAGTGAGCAGGCTAGCGGGACCGCCGGGGAGCTGTTTTTT
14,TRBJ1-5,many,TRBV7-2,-,CASSLQQGPQPQHF,TGTGCCAGCAGCTTACAGCAGGGACCCCAGCCCCAGCATTTT
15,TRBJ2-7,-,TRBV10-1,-,CASSDVLAGRREQYF,TGCGCCAGCAGTGATGTCCTGGCGGGAAGGAGGGAGCAGTACTTC
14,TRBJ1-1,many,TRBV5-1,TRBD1,CASSWTGGNTEAFF,TGCGCCAGCAGCTGGACAGGGGGGAACACTGAAGCTTTCTTT
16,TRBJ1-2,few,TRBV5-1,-,CASRPLAVGSNYGYTF,TGCGCCAGCAGGCCCCTCGCCGTTGGGTCTAACTATGGCTACACCTTC
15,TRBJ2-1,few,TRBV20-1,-,CSAGRSYSSYNEQFF,TGCAGTGCAGGTAGGAGTTACAGCTCCTACAATGAGCAGTTCTTC
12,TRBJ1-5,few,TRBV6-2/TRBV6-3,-,CATRRGNQPQHF,TGTGCCACCAGGCGAGGCAATCAGCCCCAGCATTTT
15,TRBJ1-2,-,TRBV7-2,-,CASSSQTQRNYGYTF,TGTGCCAGCAGCTCACAAACACAGAGAAACTATGGCTACACCTTC